The 27 T cell receptor beta chains below all came from one sample that was sequenced in a study of identical twins. Each CDR3 protein is one row after TCRdb ran MiXCR on the 5' RACE reads. The data contain 470,000 or so distinct CDR3 sequences, around 24% of them singletons. This sample was also put to use in a study of T cells expressing NK-cell markers.

Specimen: CD4+ T cells sorted from blood. These receptors were collected from a young woman in good health.

There are a few counts of this clonotype. J is TRBJ2-7 and V is TRBV5-1, with D perhaps given as TRBD1 or TRBD2 (5 bases each). Looked up from germline, CDR1 is SGHRS and CDR2 is YFSETQ. Trimming removed 0 bases at V and 4 bases at J, with 14 bases between. The CDR3 runs 15 residues. The CDR3 nucleotides are TGCGCCAGCAGCTTGGGTACTAGTAGGGGATACGAGCAGTACTTC. It codes for CASSLGTSRGYEQYF.

This chain links TRBV12-3 or TRBV12-4 with TRBJ2-1, with D tentatively TRBD2 (7 bases). V was trimmed by 6 bases and J by 4 bases, leaving 13 bases between them. The CDR3 sequence is 14 residues long. The CDR3 sequence: CASSRGGPYNEQFF. Written as DNA, the CDR3 is TGTGCCAGCAGCCGCGGGGGCCCGTACAATGAGCAGTTCTTC.

This clonotype has only a few counts. The rearrangement links TRBV5-1 to TRBJ1-4; D is unresolved. Germline lookup yields CDR1 SGHRS and CDR2 YFSETQ. The CDR3 spans 14 residues. The V gene lost 6 bases and the J gene lost 1 base, with 10 bases spanning the gap. The CDR3: CASNVGRTNEKLFF. For the CDR3, the DNA is TGCGCCAGCAACGTCGGGAGAACTAATGAAAAACTGTTTTTT.

In this sample, this clonotype turned up a few times. The chain uses TRBV20-1 and TRBJ1-1; TRBD1 matches at 7 bases. The CDR3 sequence is 15 residues long. Losses at the gene ends were 0 bases for V and 0 bases for J; bases not matched to a gene: 4. Germline V gene sequence: CDR1 DFQATT, CDR2 SNEGSKA (reference sequence). This CDR3 reads CSARDQGGMNTEAFF. DNA of the CDR3: TGCAGTGCTAGAGACCAGGGGGGGATGAACACTGAAGCTTTCTTT.

V gene TRBV3-1 combines with J gene TRBJ1-4; D gene ambiguous. The V gene lost 1 base and the J gene lost 0 bases, with 3 bases spanning the gap. The germline V gene encodes CDR1 LGHDT and CDR2 YNNKEL (reference sequence). The CDR3 sequence is 14 residues long. In nucleotides, the CDR3 is TGTGCCAGCAGCCAAGCTGCAACTAATGAAAAACTGTTTTTT. Translation: CASSQAATNEKLFF.

This clonotype was found a few times. The chain joins TRBV12-3 or TRBV12-4 to TRBJ1-4; unclear D gene. This CDR3 contains 14 residues. V was trimmed by 3 bases and J by 10 bases, leaving 15 bases between them. CDR3 sequence reads: CASSLRNKPGKLFF. As DNA, the CDR3 is TGTGCCAGCAGTTTGAGAAATAAGCCGGGAAAACTGTTTTTT.

The gene calls are TRBV12-3 or TRBV12-4 and TRBJ2-4; D is possibly TRBD2 (6 bases). The ends were cut back, 5 bases at V and 3 bases at J, with 11 bases in the middle. This CDR3 contains 14 residues. DNA of the CDR3: TGTGCCAGCAGTCCCCGGGAGATCAAAAACATTCAGTACTTC. Protein sequence: CASSPREIKNIQYF.

Ten or more counts support this clonotype. This chain links TRBV5-1 with TRBJ1-1, with 8 bases aligning to TRBD1. Germline CDR1 SGHRS, CDR2 YFSETQ. V lost 3 bases, J lost 8 bases, and 9 bases stayed unmatched. The CDR3 totals 14 residues. CDR3 sequence: CASSSQGAGNEAFF. In DNA, the CDR3 is TGCGCCAGCAGCTCTCAGGGGGCGGGCAACGAAGCTTTCTTT.

The chain carries TRBV7-2 and TRBJ2-7; D might be TRBD1 (6 bases). Germline V gene data show CDR1 as SGHTA and CDR2 as FQGNSA. Trimming pared 2 bases from V and 3 bases from J, leaving 17 bases between. This CDR3 comprises 16 residues. The CDR3 nucleotides are TGTGCCAGCAGCTTAACCTCCAAGGACAGCTACTACGAGCAGTACTTC. Translation gives CASSLTSKDSYYEQYF.

In this sample, this clonotype turned up many times. The chain is built from TRBV6-5 and TRBJ2-7; D not certain. The CDR3 length is 11 residues. V lost 3 bases to trimming and J lost 6 bases, with 6 bases between them. The V gene's germline CDR1 is MNHEY and CDR2 SVGAGI. The CDR3 is CASSYGGEQYF. As DNA, the CDR3 is TGTGCCAGCAGTTATGGTGGCGAGCAGTACTTC.

This sequence joins TRBV12-3 or TRBV12-4 and TRBJ2-3, with a tentative D call TRBD1 (5 bases). V shed 2 bases and J shed 3 bases, with 15 bases lying between them. This CDR3 comprises 16 residues. The CDR3 reads CASSLWVGVVTDTQYF. The CDR3 nucleotides are TGTGCCAGCAGTTTATGGGTAGGGGTTGTGACAGATACGCAGTATTTT.

The sample holds a few counts of this clonotype. This chain uses TRBV12-3 or TRBV12-4 with TRBJ1-2; 7 bases align to TRBD1. V shed 6 bases, J shed 4 bases, and the junction held 8 bases outside the gene matches. The CDR3 length is 14 residues. CDR3 sequence reads: CASSRAGGLYGYTF. CDR3 in DNA: TGTGCCAGCAGCCGCGCAGGGGGGCTCTATGGCTACACCTTC.

The chain links TRBV12-3 or TRBV12-4 to TRBJ2-2; D uncertain. The CDR3 runs to 16 residues. Trimming left V 6 bases short and J 2 bases short, with 16 bases between. In DNA form, the CDR3 reads TGTGCCAGCAGCCGACCGCGGAGCTTAAACACCGGGGAGCTGTTTTTT. Translated: CASSRPRSLNTGELFF.

J is TRBJ1-1 and V is TRBV12-3 or TRBV12-4; D perhaps matches TRBD1 (5 bases). The CDR3 consists of 14 residues. V was clipped by 2 bases and J by 4 bases, with 11 bases between them. The CDR3 protein is CASSLRGGSTEAFF. CDR3 nucleotide sequence: TGTGCCAGCAGTTTAAGGGGAGGGAGCACTGAAGCTTTCTTT.

The chain carries TRBV18 and TRBJ2-1; TRBD1 agrees at 7 bases. Looked up from germline, CDR1 is KGHSH and CDR2 is LQKENI. Losses at the gene ends were 3 bases for V and 6 bases for J; bases not matched to a gene: 29. This CDR3 has 22 residues. The CDR3 here is CASSPLTSSAALYRDRINEQFF. CDR3 nucleotide sequence: TGTGCCAGCTCACCTCTAACATCCTCTGCAGCCCTGTACCGGGACAGAATCAATGAGCAGTTCTTC.

The genes are TRBV29-1 and TRBJ2-7, with TRBD2 identical over 8 bases. Germline V gene sequence: CDR1 SQVTM, CDR2 ANQGSEA. V lost 6 bases, J lost 7 bases, and 11 bases stayed unmatched. There are 13 residues in the CDR3. The CDR3 DNA follows: TGCAGCGTACTCTCCCGGGGGGGGCTTGAGCAGTACTTC. This translates into CSVLSRGGLEQYF.

This clonotype was detected only a few times. The rearrangement links TRBV29-1 to TRBJ2-5, with D tentatively TRBD2 (5 bases). CDR1 is SQVTM and CDR2 is ANQGSEA in the germline V gene. The length of the CDR3 is 12 residues. CDR3 in amino acids: CTINEGRETQYF. The CDR3, as DNA: TGCACCATAAACGAGGGTAGGGAGACCCAGTACTTC.

The genes are TRBV10-3 and TRBJ2-5, with a weak D call TRBD2 (5 bases). V shed 3 bases and J shed 5 bases, with 16 bases lying between them. The CDR3 length is 15 residues. Germline CDR1 and CDR2: ENHRY and SYGVKD. The CDR3 DNA is TGTGCCATCAGTGATTTCGGGCGGGTGGGGGAGACCCAGTACTTC. Its protein product is CAISDFGRVGETQYF.

V and J are TRBV5-1 and TRBJ2-7; D is uncertain. This CDR3 comprises 14 residues. Germline loops: CDR1 SGHRS, CDR2 YFSETQ. The ends were cut back, 5 bases at V and 0 bases at J, with 12 bases in the middle. The CDR3 sequence is CASRGTGNSYEQYF. CDR3 nucleotides: TGCGCCAGCAGAGGAACTGGCAACTCCTACGAGCAGTACTTC.

The V and J genes are TRBV11-2 and TRBJ1-2, with 7 bases fitting TRBD1. The junction had 8 bases not matched to a gene; V was cut back by 4 bases and J by 3 bases. The CDR3 spans 15 residues. Per germline, CDR1 SGHAT and CDR2 FQNNGV. The CDR3 DNA follows: TGTGCCAGCAGCTCACCCAGGACAGGTTACTATGGCTACACCTTC. This codes for CASSSPRTGYYGYTF.

This rearrangement joins TRBV20-1 to TRBJ2-3; 8 bases fit TRBD1. The CDR3 has 14 residues. J gave up 6 bases and V 3 bases, and 8 bases lay outside the gene matches. Germline V gene lookup returns CDR1 DFQATT and CDR2 SNEGSKA (reference sequence). This chain's CDR3 is CSARDRARWDTQYF. For the CDR3, the DNA is TGCAGTGCTAGGGACAGGGCCAGGTGGGATACGCAGTATTTT.

This chain links TRBV20-1 with TRBJ2-4; D not certain. This CDR3 has 13 residues. With 7 bases removed from V and 0 bases from J, the gap between germline ends came to 10 bases. Germline CDR1 is DFQATT and CDR2 is SNEGSKA (reference sequence). For the CDR3, the DNA is TGCAGTGTACATCTGATAGCCAAAAACATTCAGTACTTC. It specifies CSVHLIAKNIQYF.

This clonotype came up a few times. The CDR3 is CAGRRGGDNEQFF. For the CDR3, the DNA is TGTGCCGGACGCCGGGGGGGCGACAATGAGCAGTTCTTC. The chain is built from TRBV6-6 and TRBJ2-1, with 8 bases identical to TRBD2. After removal of 11 bases from V and 5 bases from J, the junction contained 8 bases not matched to a gene. Germline CDR1 MNHNY, CDR2 SVGAGI (reference sequence). CDR3 size: 13 residues.

The chain links TRBV3-1 to TRBJ2-7; 8 bases agree with TRBD1. CDR1 is LGHDT, CDR2 YNNKEL, per germline (reference sequence). CDR3 length: 15 amino acids. V lost 5 bases and J lost 4; bases outside the gene matches: 10. The CDR3 loop is CASSTDRGAIYEQYF. CDR3 DNA: TGTGCCAGCAGCACCGACAGGGGCGCTATTTACGAGCAGTACTTC.

A few counts support this clonotype. The chain employs TRBV7-2 and TRBJ1-1; maybe TRBD1 (5 bases). The CDR3 length is 15 residues. CDR1 SGHTA and CDR2 FQGNSA come from the germline V gene. V lost 5 bases and J 1 base, leaving 14 bases between the germline ends. The CDR3: CASSVQAGGNTEAFF. CDR3 coding DNA: TGTGCCAGCAGCGTACAGGCGGGGGGGAACACTGAAGCTTTCTTT.

The rearrangement links TRBV20-1 to TRBJ2-1; 11 bases are a match to TRBD2. This CDR3 spans 15 amino acids. CDR1 and CDR2 from the germline V gene are DFQATT and SNEGSKA (reference sequence). With 6 bases clipped from V and 2 bases from J, the junction kept 6 bases outside the gene matches. The CDR3 bases are TGCAGTGCCCAACTAGCGGGGGCCCCCTACAATGAGCAGTTCTTC. This codes for CSAQLAGAPYNEQFF.

This clonotype has at least ten counts. The chain uses TRBV12-3 or TRBV12-4 and TRBJ1-2, with D maybe TRBD1 (6 bases). The CDR3 loop spans 15 amino acids. The V end lost 2 bases, the J end lost 3 bases, and 13 bases lay between the germline ends. The DNA for the CDR3 is TGTGCCAGCAGTTTATGGGGTAACAGGGACTATGGCTACACCTTC. Protein sequence: CASSLWGNRDYGYTF.